This T cell receptor beta chain emerged from a study of T cell changes during pregnancy in multiple sclerosis (dated 2019 in TCRdb). With respect to the entire study: Changes in the T cell repertoire over the course of pregnancy were examined in this study in women with multiple sclerosis.

A remark on this clone: The antigen this receptor binds is unknown. No base qualities exist here, and no much larger clone lies one base off it.

Library creation used the immunoSEQ multiplex PCR assay. TCRdb provides this immuneACCESS table in a form limited to in-frame rearrangements. Some clones are lacking; in checked studies, under half of them reflect an unresolved V gene, and why the rest are absent is not known. The sample has 40,000 to 45,000 clones on record, 75% to 95% of them singletons. Clones ranked in the top ten supply roughly 0.72% of the sample. This clonotype originated in a female donor with multiple sclerosis, enrolled in a pregnancy study. This sample comprised CD4+ T cells from peripheral blood mononuclear cells, obtained before pregnancy.

The DNA sequence is as follows: TGTGCCAGCAGGAGACAGTCCCCGGGTCTCGGGGAGCTGTTTTTT. It is translated as CASRRQSPGLGELFF. This sequence uses TRBV6-5 and TRBJ2-2; a tentative D call is TRBD1 (5 bases match). The CDR3 measures 15 amino acids from cysteine to phenylalanine. Only CDR3 DNA is held: 45 bases, read in frame from base 1. Relative to germline, V is 6 bases shorter and J is 7 bases shorter, with 18 bases between their ends. The germline V gene sets CDR1 to MNHEY and CDR2 to SVGAGI.